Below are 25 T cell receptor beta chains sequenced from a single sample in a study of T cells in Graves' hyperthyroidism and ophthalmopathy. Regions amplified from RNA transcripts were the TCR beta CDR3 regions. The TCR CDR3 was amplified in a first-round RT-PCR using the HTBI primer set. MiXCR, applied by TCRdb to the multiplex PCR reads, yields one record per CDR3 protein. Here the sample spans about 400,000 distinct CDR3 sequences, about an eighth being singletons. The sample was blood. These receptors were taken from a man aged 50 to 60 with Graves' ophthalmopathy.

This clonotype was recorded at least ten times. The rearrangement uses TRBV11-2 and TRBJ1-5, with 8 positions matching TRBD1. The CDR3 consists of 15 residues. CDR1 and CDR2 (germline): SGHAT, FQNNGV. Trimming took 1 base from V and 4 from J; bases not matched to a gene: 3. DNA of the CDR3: TGTGCCAGCAGCTTAGGCAGGGGGCAGAATCAGCCCCAGCATTTT. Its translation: CASSLGRGQNQPQHF.

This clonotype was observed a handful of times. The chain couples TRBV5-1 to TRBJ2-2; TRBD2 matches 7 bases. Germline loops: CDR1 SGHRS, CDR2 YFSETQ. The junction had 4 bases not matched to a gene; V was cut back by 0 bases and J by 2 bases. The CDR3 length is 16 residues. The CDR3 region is CASSLVGTTNTGELFF. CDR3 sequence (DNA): TGCGCCAGCAGCTTGGTGGGGACTACCAACACCGGGGAGCTGTTTTTT.

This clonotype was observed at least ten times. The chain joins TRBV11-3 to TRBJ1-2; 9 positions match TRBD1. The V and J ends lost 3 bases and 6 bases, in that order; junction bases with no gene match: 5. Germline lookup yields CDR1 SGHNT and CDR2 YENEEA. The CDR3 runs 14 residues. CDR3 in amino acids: CASSFDRGRDGYTF. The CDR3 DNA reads TGTGCCAGCAGCTTCGACAGGGGGAGGGATGGCTACACCTTC.

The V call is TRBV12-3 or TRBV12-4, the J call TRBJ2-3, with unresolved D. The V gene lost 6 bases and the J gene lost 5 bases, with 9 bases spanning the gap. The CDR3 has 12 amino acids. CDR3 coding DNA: TGTGCCAGCAGGGCCATCATAGATACGCAGTATTTT. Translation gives CASRAIIDTQYF.

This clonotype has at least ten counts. The CDR3 DNA follows: TGTGCCAGCAGCACTAGTTGGGGGACTGAAGCTTTCTTT. Translation gives CASSTSWGTEAFF. V gene TRBV7-9 combines with J gene TRBJ1-1; TRBD1 might be the D (5 bases). From germline, CDR1 is SEHNR and CDR2 FQNEAQ (reference sequence). Trimming shortened V by 5 bases and J by 5 bases, and 12 bases separated the two germline ends. The CDR3 has 13 amino acids.

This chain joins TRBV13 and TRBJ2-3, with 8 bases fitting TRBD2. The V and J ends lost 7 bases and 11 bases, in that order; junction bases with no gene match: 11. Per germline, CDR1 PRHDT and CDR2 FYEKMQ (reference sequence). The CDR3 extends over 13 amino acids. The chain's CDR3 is CASTPSGGTLQYF. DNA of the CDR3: TGTGCCAGCACCCCTTCGGGGGGGACGCTGCAGTATTTT.

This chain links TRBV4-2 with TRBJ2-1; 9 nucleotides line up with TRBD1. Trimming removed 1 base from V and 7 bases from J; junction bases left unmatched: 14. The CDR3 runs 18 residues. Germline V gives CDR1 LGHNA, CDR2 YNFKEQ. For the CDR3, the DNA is TGTGCCAGCAGCCAAGTAGCTCCGGGACAGGGTTCTGAGAATGAGCAGTTCTTC. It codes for CASSQVAPGQGSENEQFF.

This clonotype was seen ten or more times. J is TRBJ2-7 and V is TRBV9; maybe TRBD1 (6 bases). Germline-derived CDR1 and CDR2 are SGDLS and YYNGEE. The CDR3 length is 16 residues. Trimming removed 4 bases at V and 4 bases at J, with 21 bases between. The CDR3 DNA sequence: TGTGCCAGCAGCAACCCGAGAGGGGGATTGGCGTACGAGCAGTACTTC. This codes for CASSNPRGGLAYEQYF. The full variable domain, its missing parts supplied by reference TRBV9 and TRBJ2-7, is DSGVTQTPKHLITATGQRVTLRCSPRSGDLSVYWYQQSLDQGLQFLIQYYNGEERAKGNILERFSAQQFPDLHSELNLSSLELGDSALYFCASSNPRGGLAYEQYFGPGTRLTVT.

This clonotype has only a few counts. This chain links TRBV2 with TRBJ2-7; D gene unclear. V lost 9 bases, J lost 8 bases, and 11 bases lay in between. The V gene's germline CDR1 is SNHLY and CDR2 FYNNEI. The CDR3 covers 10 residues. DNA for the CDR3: TGTGCCAGTAGAGTTAAAAAGCAGTACTTC. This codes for CASRVKKQYF.

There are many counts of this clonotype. The CDR3 sequence is CASSDPGLRTGSYEQYF. CDR3 coding DNA: TGTGCCAGCAGCGACCCGGGCCTGAGGACAGGCTCCTACGAGCAGTACTTC. The chain carries TRBV6-1 and TRBJ2-7; the match to TRBD1 covers 7 bases. The CDR3 length is 17 residues. Germline assignment: CDR1 MNHNS and CDR2 SASEGT. With 6 bases clipped from V and 0 bases from J, the junction kept 14 bases outside the gene matches.

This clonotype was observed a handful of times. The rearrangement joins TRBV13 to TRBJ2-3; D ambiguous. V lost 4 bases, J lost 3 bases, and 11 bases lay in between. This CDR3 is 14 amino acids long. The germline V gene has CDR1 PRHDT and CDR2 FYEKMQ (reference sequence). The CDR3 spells CASSSGFETDTQYF. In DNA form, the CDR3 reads TGTGCCAGCAGCTCGGGTTTTGAGACAGATACGCAGTATTTT.

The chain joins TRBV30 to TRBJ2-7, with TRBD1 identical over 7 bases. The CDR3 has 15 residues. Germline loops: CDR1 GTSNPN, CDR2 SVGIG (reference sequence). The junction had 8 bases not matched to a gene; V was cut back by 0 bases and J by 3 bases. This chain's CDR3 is CAWSVQGTHVYEQYF. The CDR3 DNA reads TGTGCCTGGAGTGTACAGGGGACCCATGTCTACGAGCAGTACTTC.

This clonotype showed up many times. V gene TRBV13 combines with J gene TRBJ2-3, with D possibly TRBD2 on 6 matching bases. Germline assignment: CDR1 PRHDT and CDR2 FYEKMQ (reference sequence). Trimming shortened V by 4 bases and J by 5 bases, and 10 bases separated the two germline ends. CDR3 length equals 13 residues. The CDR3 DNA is TGTGCCAGCAGCTCGCGGGGTCAAGATACGCAGTATTTT. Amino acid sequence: CASSSRGQDTQYF.

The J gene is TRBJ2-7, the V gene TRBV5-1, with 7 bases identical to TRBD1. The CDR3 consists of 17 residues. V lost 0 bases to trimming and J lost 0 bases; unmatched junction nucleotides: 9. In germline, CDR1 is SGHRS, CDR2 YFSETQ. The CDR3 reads CASSLGGTAISSYEQYF. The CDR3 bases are TGCGCCAGCAGCTTGGGGGGGACAGCCATTAGCTCCTACGAGCAGTACTTC.

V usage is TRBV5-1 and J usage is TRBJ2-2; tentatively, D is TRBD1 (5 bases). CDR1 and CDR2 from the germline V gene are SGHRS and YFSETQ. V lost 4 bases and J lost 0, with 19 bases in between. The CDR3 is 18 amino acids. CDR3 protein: CASSTLLKGHANTGELFF. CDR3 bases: TGCGCCAGCAGCACCCTCTTGAAGGGGCATGCGAACACCGGGGAGCTGTTTTTT. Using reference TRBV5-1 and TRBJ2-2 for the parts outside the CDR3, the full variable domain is KAGVTQTPRYLIKTRGQQVTLSCSPISGHRSVSWYQQTPGQGLQFLFEYFSETQRNKGNFPGRFSGRQFSNSRSEMNVSTLELGDSALYLCASSTLLKGHANTGELFFGEGSRLTVL.

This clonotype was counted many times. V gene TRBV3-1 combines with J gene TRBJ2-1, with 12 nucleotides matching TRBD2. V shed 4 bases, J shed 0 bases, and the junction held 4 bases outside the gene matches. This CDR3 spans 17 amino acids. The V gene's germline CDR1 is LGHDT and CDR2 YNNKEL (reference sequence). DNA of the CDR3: TGTGCCAGCAGCCCCCCTAGCGGGAGGGACTCCTACAATGAGCAGTTCTTC. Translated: CASSPPSGRDSYNEQFF.

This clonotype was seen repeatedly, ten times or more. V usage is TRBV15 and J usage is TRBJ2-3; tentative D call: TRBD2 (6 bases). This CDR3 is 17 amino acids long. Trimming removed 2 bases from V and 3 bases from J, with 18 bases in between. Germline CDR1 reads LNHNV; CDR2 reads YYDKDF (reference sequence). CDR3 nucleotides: TGTGCCACCAGCAGACAGGGTGGGTGGGAGGATACAGATACGCAGTATTTT. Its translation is CATSRQGGWEDTDTQYF.

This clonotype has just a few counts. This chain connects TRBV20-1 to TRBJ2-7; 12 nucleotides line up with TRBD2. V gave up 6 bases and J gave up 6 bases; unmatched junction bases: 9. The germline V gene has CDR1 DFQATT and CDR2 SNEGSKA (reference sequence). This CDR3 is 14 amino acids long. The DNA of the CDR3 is TGCAGTGCCCCGAGACTAGCGGGAGTAGTCGAGCAGTACTTC. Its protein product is CSAPRLAGVVEQYF.

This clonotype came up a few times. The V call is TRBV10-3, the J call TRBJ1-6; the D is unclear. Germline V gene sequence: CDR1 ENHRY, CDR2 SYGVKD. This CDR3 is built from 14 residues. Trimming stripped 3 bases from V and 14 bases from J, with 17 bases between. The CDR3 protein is CAISEEEGYRALHF. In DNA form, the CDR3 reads TGTGCCATCAGTGAAGAGGAGGGTTATCGGGCCCTCCACTTT.

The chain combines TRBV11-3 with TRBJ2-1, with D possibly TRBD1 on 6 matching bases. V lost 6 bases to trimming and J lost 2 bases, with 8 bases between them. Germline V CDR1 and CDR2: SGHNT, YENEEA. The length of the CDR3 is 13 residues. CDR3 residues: CASRGGPYNEQFF. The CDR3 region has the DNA TGTGCCAGCAGAGGGGGACCCTACAATGAGCAGTTCTTC.

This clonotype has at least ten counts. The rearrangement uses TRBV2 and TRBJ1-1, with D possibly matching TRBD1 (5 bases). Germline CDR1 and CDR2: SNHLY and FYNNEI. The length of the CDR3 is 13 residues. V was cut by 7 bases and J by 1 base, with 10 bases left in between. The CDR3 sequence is CASNPGTNTEAFF. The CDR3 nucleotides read TGTGCCAGCAACCCGGGGACGAACACTGAAGCTTTCTTT.

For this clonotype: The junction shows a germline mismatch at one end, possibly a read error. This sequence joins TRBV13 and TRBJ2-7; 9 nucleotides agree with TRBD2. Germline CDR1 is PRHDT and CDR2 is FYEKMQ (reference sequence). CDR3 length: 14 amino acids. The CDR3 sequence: CAGSLRLADYEQYF. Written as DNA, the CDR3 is TGTGCCGGCAGCTTACGACTAGCGGATTACGAGCAGTACTTC. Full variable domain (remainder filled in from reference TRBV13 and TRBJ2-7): AAGVIQSPRHLIKEKRETATLKCYPIPRHDTVYWYQQGPGQDPQFLISFYEKMQSDKGSIPDRFSAQQFSDYHSELNMSSLELGDSALYFCAGSLRLADYEQYFGPGTRLTVT.

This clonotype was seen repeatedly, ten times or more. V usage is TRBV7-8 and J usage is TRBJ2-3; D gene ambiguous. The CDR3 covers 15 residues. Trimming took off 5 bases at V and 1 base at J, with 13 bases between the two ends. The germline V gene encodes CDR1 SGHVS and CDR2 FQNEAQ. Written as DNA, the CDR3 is TGTGCCAGCAGCCCCCAACCAGCTCGCACAGATACGCAGTATTTT. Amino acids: CASSPQPARTDTQYF.

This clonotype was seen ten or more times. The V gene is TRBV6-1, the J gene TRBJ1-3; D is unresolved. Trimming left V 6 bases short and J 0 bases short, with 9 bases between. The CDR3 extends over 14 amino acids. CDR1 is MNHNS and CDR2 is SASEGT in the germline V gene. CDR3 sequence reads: CASRTDLSGNTIYF. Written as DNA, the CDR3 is TGTGCCAGCAGAACAGATCTCTCTGGAAACACCATATATTTT.

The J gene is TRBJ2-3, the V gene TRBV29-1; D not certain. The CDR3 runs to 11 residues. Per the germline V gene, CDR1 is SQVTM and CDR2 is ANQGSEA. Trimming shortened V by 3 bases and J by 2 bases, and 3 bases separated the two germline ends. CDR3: CSVDVTDTQYF. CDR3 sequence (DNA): TGCAGCGTTGACGTCACAGATACGCAGTATTTT.